This T cell receptor (beta chain) was recovered during a study of identical twins. MiXCR, applied by TCRdb to the 5' RACE reads, yields one record per CDR3 protein. The repertoire holds about 280,000 distinct CDR3 sequences, with under 9% as singletons. The CDR3 is made up of 16 amino acids. Germline V gene data show CDR1 as SNHLY and CDR2 as FYNNEI. Trimming took off 6 bases at V and 1 base at J, with 17 bases between the two ends. This clonotype has more than one count but fewer than ten. In addition, the sample was reused for a study of yellow fever vaccine responses in identical twins.

The TCR sequence derives from a woman in her late teens or twenties in good health. The sequenced material came from memory (CD45RO+) T cells sorted from blood. J is TRBJ2-3 and V is TRBV2; D perhaps matches TRBD1 (6 bases). CDR3 DNA sequence: TGTGCCAGCAGCTCCGATGGGGGCGGCCGCACAGATACGCAGTATTTT. It yields the protein CASSSDGGGRTDTQYF.